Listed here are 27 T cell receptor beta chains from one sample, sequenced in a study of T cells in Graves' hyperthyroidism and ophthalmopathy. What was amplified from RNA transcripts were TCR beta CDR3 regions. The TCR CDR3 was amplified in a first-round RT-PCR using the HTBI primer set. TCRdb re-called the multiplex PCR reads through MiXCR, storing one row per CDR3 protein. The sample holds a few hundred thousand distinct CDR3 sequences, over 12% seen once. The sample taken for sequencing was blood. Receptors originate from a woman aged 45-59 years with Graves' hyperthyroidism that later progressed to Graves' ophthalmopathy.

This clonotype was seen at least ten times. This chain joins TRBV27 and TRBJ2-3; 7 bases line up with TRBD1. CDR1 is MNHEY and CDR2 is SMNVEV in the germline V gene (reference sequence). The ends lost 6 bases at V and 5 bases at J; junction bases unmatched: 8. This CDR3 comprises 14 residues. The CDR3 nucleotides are TGTGCCAGCAGCCAGACAGGGCTCGGAGATACGCAGTATTTT. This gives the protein CASSQTGLGDTQYF.

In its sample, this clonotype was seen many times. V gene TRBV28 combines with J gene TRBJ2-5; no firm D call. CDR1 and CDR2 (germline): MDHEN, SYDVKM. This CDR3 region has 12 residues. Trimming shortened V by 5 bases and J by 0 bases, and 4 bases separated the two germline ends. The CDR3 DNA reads TGTGCCAGCAGTGCGTACCAAGAGACCCAGTACTTC. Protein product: CASSAYQETQYF. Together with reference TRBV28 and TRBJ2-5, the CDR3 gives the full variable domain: DVKVTQSSRYLVKRTGEKVFLECVQDMDHENMFWYRQDPGLGLRLIYFSYDVKMKEKGDIPEGYSVSREKKERFSLILESASTNQTSMYLCASSAYQETQYFGPGTRLLVL.

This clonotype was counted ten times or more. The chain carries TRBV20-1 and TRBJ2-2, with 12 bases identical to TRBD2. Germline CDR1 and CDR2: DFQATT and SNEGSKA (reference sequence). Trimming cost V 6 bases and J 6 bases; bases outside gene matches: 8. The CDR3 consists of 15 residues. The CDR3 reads CSAKRTSGTSGELFF. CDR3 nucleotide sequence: TGCAGTGCGAAGAGGACTAGCGGGACGTCCGGGGAGCTGTTTTTT.

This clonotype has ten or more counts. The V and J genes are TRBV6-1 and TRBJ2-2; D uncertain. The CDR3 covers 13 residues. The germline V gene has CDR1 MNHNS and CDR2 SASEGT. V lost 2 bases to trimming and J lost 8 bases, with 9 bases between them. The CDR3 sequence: CASSELTTGELFF. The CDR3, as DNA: TGTGCCAGCAGTGAATTGACCACGGGGGAGCTGTTTTTT.

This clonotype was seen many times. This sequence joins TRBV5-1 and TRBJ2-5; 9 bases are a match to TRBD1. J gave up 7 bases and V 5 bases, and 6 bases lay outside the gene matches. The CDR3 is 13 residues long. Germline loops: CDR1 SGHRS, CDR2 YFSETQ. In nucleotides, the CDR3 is TGCGCCAGCAGGGAACAGGGGGCTGGGACCCAGTACTTC. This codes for CASREQGAGTQYF. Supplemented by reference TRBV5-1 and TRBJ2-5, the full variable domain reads KAGVTQTPRYLIKTRGQQVTLSCSPISGHRSVSWYQQTPGQGLQFLFEYFSETQRNKGNFPGRFSGRQFSNSRSEMNVSTLELGDSALYLCASREQGAGTQYFGPGTRLLVL.

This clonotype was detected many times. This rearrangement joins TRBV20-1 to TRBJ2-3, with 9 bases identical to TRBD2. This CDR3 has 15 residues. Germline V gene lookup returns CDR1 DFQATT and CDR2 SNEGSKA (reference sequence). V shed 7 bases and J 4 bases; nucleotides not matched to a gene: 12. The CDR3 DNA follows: TGCAGTGGGCTTGCTAGCGGGATTGGCCCAGATACGCAGTATTTT. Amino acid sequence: CSGLASGIGPDTQYF.

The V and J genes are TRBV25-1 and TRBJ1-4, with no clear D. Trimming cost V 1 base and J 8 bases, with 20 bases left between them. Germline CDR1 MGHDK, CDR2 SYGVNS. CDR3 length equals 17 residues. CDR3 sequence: CASSESVWYPTQEKLFF. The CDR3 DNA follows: TGTGCCAGCAGTGAATCTGTATGGTATCCGACGCAAGAAAAACTGTTTTTT.

The CDR3 is CASSIGQSDQPQHF. The CDR3 nucleotides read TGCGCCAGCAGCATCGGACAATCAGATCAGCCCCAGCATTTT. The chain is built from TRBV5-1 and TRBJ1-5; tentatively, D is TRBD1 (5 bases). Germline V lookup: CDR1 SGHRS, CDR2 YFSETQ. The length of the CDR3 is 14 residues. V was trimmed by 4 bases and J by 5 bases, leaving 13 bases between them.

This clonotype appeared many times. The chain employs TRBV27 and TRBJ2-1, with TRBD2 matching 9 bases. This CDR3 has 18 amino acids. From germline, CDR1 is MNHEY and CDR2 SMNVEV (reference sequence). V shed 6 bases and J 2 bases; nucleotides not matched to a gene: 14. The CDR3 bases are TGTGCCAGCAGGGCAAAAACATCGACTAGCGGAGCCTACAATGAGCAGTTCTTC. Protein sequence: CASRAKTSTSGAYNEQFF.

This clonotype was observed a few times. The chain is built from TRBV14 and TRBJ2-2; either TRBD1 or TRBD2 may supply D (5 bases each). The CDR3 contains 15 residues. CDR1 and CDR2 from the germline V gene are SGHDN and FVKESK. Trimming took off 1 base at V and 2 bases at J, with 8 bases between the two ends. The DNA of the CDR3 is TGTGCCAGCAGCCAAGCGGGGCCAAACACCGGGGAGCTGTTTTTT. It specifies CASSQAGPNTGELFF.

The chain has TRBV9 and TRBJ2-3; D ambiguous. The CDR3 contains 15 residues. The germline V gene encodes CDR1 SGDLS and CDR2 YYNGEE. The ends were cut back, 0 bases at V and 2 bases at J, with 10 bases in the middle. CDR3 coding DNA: TGTGCCAGCAGCGTAGGTCCAGCTGACACAGATACGCAGTATTTT. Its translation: CASSVGPADTDTQYF.

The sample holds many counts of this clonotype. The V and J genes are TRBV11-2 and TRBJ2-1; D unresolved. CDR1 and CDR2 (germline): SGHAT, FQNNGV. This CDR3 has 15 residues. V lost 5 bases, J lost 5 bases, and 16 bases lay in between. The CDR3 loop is CASSAVGLVDNEQFF. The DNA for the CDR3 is TGTGCCAGCAGCGCAGTGGGCTTGGTGGACAATGAGCAGTTCTTC. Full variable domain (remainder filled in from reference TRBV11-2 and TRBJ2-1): EAGVAQSPRYKIIEKRQSVAFWCNPISGHATLYWYQQILGQGPKLLIQFQNNGVVDDSQLPKDRFSAERLKGVDSTLKIQPAKLEDSAVYLCASSAVGLVDNEQFFGPGTRLTVL.

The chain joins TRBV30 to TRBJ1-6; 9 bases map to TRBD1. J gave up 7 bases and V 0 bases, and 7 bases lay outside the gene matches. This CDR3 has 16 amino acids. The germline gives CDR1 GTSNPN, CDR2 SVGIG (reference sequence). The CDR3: CAWSVIPGQGNSPLHF. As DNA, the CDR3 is TGTGCCTGGAGTGTAATACCGGGACAGGGAAATTCACCCCTCCACTTT.

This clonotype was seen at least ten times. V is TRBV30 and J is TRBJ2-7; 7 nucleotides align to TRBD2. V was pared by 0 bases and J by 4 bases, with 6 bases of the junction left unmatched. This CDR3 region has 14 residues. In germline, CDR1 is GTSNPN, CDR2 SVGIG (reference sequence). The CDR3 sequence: CAWSVASGEYEQYF. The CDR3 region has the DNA TGTGCCTGGAGTGTGGCTAGCGGAGAGTACGAGCAGTACTTC.

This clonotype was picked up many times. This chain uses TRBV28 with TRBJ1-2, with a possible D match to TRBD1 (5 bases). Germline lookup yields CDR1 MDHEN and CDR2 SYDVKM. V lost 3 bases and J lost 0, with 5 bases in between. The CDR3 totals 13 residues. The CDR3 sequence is CASSLTANYGYTF. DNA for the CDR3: TGTGCCAGCAGTTTGACAGCTAACTATGGCTACACCTTC.

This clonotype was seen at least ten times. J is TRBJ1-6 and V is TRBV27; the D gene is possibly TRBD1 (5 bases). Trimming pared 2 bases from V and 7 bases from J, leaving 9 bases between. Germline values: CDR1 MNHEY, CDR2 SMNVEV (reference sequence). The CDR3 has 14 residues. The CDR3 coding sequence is TGTGCCAGCAGTTTAGTGGGGGACAATTCACCCCTCCACTTT. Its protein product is CASSLVGDNSPLHF.

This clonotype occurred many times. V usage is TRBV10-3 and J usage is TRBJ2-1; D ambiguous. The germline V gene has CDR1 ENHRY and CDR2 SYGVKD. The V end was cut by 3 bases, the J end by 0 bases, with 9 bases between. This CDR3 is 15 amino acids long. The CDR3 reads CAISETGDSYNEQFF. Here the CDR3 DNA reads TGTGCCATCAGTGAAACCGGAGACTCCTACAATGAGCAGTTCTTC.

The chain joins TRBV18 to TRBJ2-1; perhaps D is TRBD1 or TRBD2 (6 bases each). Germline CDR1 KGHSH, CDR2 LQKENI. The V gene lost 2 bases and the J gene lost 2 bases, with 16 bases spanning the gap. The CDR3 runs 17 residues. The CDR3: CASSPLYSGGTYNEQFF. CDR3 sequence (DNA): TGTGCCAGCTCACCATTATACTCCGGGGGCACCTACAATGAGCAGTTCTTC.

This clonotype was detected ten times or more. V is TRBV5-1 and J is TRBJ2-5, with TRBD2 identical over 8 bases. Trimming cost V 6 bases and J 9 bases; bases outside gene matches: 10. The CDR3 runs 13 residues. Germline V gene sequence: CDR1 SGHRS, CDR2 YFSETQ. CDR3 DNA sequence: TGCGCCAGCATGGACGGCTACGGGGGGGCCCAGTACTTC. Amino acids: CASMDGYGGAQYF.

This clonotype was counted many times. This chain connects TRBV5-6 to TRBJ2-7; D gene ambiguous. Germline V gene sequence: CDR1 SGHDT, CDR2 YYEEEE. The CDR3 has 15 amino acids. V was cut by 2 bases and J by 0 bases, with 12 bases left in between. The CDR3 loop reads CASSFGAESSYEQYF. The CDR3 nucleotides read TGTGCCAGCAGCTTCGGAGCAGAGAGCTCCTACGAGCAGTACTTC. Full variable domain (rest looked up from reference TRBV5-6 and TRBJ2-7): DAGVTQSPTHLIKTRGQQVTLRCSPKSGHDTVSWYQQALGQGPQFIFQYYEEEERQRGNFPDRFSGHQFPNYSSELNVNALLLGDSALYLCASSFGAESSYEQYFGPGTRLTVT.

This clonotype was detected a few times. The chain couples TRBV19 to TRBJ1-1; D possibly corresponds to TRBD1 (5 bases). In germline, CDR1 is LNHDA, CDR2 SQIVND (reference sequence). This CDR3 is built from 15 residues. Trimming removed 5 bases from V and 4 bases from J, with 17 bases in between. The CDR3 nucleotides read TGTGCCAGTAGTTTGATACAGGCAGTGTCCACTGAAGCTTTCTTT. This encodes CASSLIQAVSTEAFF.

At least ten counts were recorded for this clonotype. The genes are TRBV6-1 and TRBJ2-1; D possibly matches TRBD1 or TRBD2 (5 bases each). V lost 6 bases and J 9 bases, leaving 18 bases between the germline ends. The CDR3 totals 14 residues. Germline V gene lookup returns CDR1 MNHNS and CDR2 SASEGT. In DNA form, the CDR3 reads TGTGCCAGCAGGGAATTACTGGTGAGGGGTGAGCAGTTCTTC. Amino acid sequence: CASRELLVRGEQFF.

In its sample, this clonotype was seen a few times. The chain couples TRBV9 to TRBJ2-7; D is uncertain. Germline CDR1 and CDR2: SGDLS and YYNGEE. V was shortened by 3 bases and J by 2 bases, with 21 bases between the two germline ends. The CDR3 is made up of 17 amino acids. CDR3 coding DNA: TGTGCCAGCAGCGCCAACCCAAGTCACACCAGAACCTACGAGCAGTACTTC. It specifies CASSANPSHTRTYEQYF.

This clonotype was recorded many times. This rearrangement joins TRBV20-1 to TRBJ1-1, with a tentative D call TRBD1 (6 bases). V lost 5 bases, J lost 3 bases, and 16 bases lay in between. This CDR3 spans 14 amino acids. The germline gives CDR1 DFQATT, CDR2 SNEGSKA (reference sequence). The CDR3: CSAPDSRRDTEAFF. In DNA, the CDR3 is TGCAGTGCTCCGGACAGTCGTCGGGACACTGAAGCTTTCTTT.

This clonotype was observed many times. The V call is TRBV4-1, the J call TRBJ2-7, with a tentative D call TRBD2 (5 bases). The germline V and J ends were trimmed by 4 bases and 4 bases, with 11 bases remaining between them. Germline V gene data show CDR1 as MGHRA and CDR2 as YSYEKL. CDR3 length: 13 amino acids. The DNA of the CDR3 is TGCGCCAGCAGCCTACTGACGGGGTACGAGCAGTACTTC. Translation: CASSLLTGYEQYF.

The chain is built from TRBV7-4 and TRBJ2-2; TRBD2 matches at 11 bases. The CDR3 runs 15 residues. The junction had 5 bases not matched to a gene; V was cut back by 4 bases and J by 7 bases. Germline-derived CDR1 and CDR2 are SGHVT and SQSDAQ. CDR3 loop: CASSWLAGGHGELFF. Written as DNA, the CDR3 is TGTGCCAGCAGCTGGCTAGCGGGAGGACACGGGGAGCTGTTTTTT.

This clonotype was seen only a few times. CDR3 DNA: TGTGCCAGTAGTAGGGCCAGGGGGCCCTCGAACTATGGCTACACCTTC. Protein sequence: CASSRARGPSNYGYTF. This chain joins TRBV19 and TRBJ1-2; 8 positions match TRBD1. Germline CDR1 and CDR2: LNHDA and SQIVND (reference sequence). V trimming: 4 bases; J trimming: 2 bases; junction bases outside the gene matches: 9. CDR3 length: 16 amino acids.